These T cell receptor beta chains were read from a single sample in a study of immune evolution from preneoplasia to lung adenocarcinoma. Using immunoSEQ multiplex PCR, the repertoire was profiled, and TCRdb retains in-frame clones only, with some absent. The repertoire holds approximately 9,500 clones, with about 84% as singletons. What was sequenced was FFPE minimally invasive lung adenocarcinoma tissue. Receptors originate from a person between 65 and 80 years old with lung adenocarcinoma. The conserved cysteine and the conserved F or W are not part of the CDR3 here. The order of the fields is J gene, V gene, CDR3 protein.

TRBJ1-4 | TRBV30 | AWSVGLGFGEKLF
TRBJ1-2 | TRBV7-9 | ASSLAGADYGYT
TRBJ2-3 | TRBV5-1 | ASSLQLTSSGMDTQY
TRBJ2-7 | TRBV6-5 | ASYRTPSSYEQY
TRBJ2-5 | TRBV10-2 | ASNRGQETQY
TRBJ2-7 | TRBV7-2 | ASSTPGRREEQY
TRBJ1-2 | TRBV28 | ASSPPPQTFNYGYT
TRBJ1-4 | TRBV7-9 | ASSLAQGRREKLF
TRBJ2-7 | TRBV7-2 | AVPRTNSYEQY
TRBJ2-3 | TRBV4-1 | ASSQEPGSSTDTQY
TRBJ1-6 | TRBV9 | ASSPTGGSNSPLH
TRBJ1-1 | TRBV20-1 | RAGTALEAF
TRBJ2-1 | TRBV5-4 | ASSPGPINEQF
TRBJ2-2 | TRBV30 | AWSVGDYTGELF
TRBJ2-5 | TRBV11-2 | ASSPHIQETQY
TRBJ2-7 | TRBV27 | ASSLLGQGFYEQY
TRBJ1-5 | TRBV6-1 | ASTRGHFSNQPQH
TRBJ2-3 | TRBV6-4 | ASSEGSTDTQY
TRBJ2-7 | TRBV12-5 | ASGLSRGLAGGTHYEQY
TRBJ1-2 | TRBV6-6 | ASSYLGGSSNYGYT
TRBJ1-2 | TRBV4-1 | ASSQVHSGLSRGYT
TRBJ1-5 | TRBV15 | ATRPSPDILNQPQH
TRBJ2-1 | TRBV5-1 | ASSLAGTSYDEQF
TRBJ1-1 | TRBV10-3 | AISLKMNTEAF
TRBJ1-2 | TRBV28 | ASSLPRTALAGYT
TRBJ1-6 | TRBV6-5 | ASSYIPPSGSPLH
TRBJ1-5 | TRBV19 | ASSRGINQPQH